This T cell receptor beta chain stems from a study of cytomegalovirus exposure and HLA in healthy donors. Broader study findings: In a later analysis, an Asian-associated ancestry cluster reportedly showed fewer N-insertions than the roughly 710-donor mean. In vitro work confirmed that three CMV-associated chains recognize CMV antigens.

A remark on this clone: Its antigen is as yet unknown.

Use of 60 Vbeta and 13 Jbeta primers characterized the PCR. Profiling relied on immunoSEQ multiplex PCR, and the TCRdb table lists in-frame clones only, not all of them. The sample features just under 90,000 clones, with 5.5% in its top ten. The CDR3 totals 15 residues. V lost 2 bases to trimming and J lost 7 bases, with 17 bases between them. Germline values: CDR1 LGHNA, CDR2 YSLEER. The chain links TRBV4-3 to TRBJ1-1; tentative D call: TRBD1 (6 bases). The TCR comes from a girl aged 5-17 years in good health and CMV-seropositive. Sequencing was carried out using PBMCs. The CDR3 sequence: CASSQFSSGESEAFF. The CDR3 DNA is TGCGCCAGCAGCCAATTTTCGTCAGGGGAGAGTGAAGCTTTCTTT.